A selection of T cell receptor beta chains follows, all from one sample in a study of blood T cell repertoires in COVID-19. Sequencing used immunoSEQ multiplex PCR; TCRdb keeps in-frame clones, though not all of them. The sample shows around 150,000 clones, around 91% of them seen only once. The sequenced sample consisted of peripheral blood. The origin of the receptors is an older woman with active COVID-19. CDR3s include the opening cysteine and the closing phenylalanine or tryptophan.

TRBJ2-2 | TRBV11-3 | CASSLEIPIAGAGTGELFF
TRBJ2-7 | TRBV28 | CASSLEGGYEQYF
TRBJ1-1 | TRBV2 | CASGVSRNTEAFF
TRBJ2-1 | TRBV27 | CASRRRDRGGYNEQFF
TRBJ1-5 | TRBV5-1 | CASSLGLRTGDDSNQPQHF
TRBJ1-1 | TRBV29-1 | CSVVEGNTEAFF
TRBJ2-7 | TRBV28 | CASSFAYEQYF
TRBJ2-1 | TRBV7-9 | CASSPRGVGQVDYNEQFF
TRBJ2-1 | TRBV14 | CANSPGLAIEQFF
TRBJ2-5 | TRBV2 | CASSGGVGQETQYF
TRBJ1-6 | TRBV10-3 | CAIKPEGGMTYNSPLHF
TRBJ2-3 | TRBV5-1 | CASSFTGTSLLPFLTDTQYF
TRBJ1-5 | TRBV28 | CASSTQGSNQPQHF
TRBJ1-2 | TRBV19 | CASSRGTTDIYGYTF
TRBJ1-1 | TRBV6-5 | CASRPPRGMTEAFF
TRBJ1-6 | TRBV5-6 | CASSLGWGSSYNSPLHF
TRBJ2-5 | TRBV4-2 | CASSQENYVETQYF